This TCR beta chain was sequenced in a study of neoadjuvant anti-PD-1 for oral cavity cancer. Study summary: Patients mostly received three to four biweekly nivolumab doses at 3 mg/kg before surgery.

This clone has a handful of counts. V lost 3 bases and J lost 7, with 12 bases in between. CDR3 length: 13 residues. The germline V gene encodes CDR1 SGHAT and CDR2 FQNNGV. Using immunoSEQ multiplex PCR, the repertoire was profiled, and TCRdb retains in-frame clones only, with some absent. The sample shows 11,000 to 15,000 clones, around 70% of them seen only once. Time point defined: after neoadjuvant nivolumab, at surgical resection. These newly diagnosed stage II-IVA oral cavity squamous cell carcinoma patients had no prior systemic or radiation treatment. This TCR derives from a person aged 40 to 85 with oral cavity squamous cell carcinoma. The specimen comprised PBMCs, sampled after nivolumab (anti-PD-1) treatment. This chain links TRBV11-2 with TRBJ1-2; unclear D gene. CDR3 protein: CASSFSYGRGYTF. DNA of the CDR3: TGTGCCAGCAGCTTCAGCTACGGACGTGGCTACACCTTC.